The 7 T cell receptor beta chains reported below all come from one sample, sequenced in a study of OX40 agonist ivuxolimab in advanced cancers. Data came from immunoSEQ multiplex PCR; TCRdb stores just in-frame clones and leaves some out. The table shows tens of thousands of clones, with about 93% occurring only once. Sample: CD4+ or CD8+ T cells sorted from blood, taken in a trial of the OX40 agonist ivuxolimab. Source of these receptors: an adult with an advanced solid tumor such as melanoma, head and neck, liver or kidney cancer.

J is TRBJ2-7 and V is TRBV27; the match to TRBD2 covers 11 bases. V trimming: 5 bases; J trimming: 2 bases; junction bases outside the gene matches: 8. Germline CDR1 reads MNHEY; CDR2 reads SMNVEV (reference sequence). The CDR3 extends over 16 amino acids. CDR3 nucleotides: TGTGCCAGCAGTCCCAATCCGACTAGCGGGACCTACGAGCAGTACTTC. Residues: CASSPNPTSGTYEQYF.

The gene calls are TRBV4-1 and TRBJ2-3; 11 nucleotides align to TRBD2. Germline trimming cut 2 bases from V and 2 bases from J; bases unmatched to any gene: 9. The CDR3 is made up of 18 amino acids. Germline-derived CDR1 and CDR2 are MGHRA and YSYEKL. Here the CDR3 reads CASSQQDQGLAVTDTQYF. The CDR3 nucleotides are TGCGCCAGCAGCCAACAAGATCAGGGACTAGCGGTCACAGATACGCAGTATTTT.

This chain uses TRBV15 with TRBJ2-1; 14 bases map to TRBD2. CDR3 size: 15 residues. Germline V gene lookup returns CDR1 LNHNV and CDR2 YYDKDF (reference sequence). The V segment lost 8 bases and the J segment 5 bases; nucleotides outside the gene matches: 5. CDR3 DNA: TGTGCCACCTCCCCGACTAGCGGGAGGGACAATGAGCAGTTCTTC. Its protein product is CATSPTSGRDNEQFF. Variable domain in full (rest from reference TRBV15 and TRBJ2-1): DAMVIQNPRYQVTQFGKPVTLSCSQTLNHNVMYWYQQKSSQAPKLLFHYYDKDFNNEADTPDNFQSRRPNTSFCFLDIRSPGLGDTAMYLCATSPTSGRDNEQFFGPGTRLTVL.

This chain links TRBV7-9 with TRBJ1-1, with 9 bases lining up with TRBD1. Germline lookup yields CDR1 SEHNR and CDR2 FQNEAQ (reference sequence). Trimming at V came to 4 bases and at J to 1 base, leaving 1 base not matched to a gene. This CDR3 spans 14 amino acids. CDR3 nucleotides: TGTGCCAGCAGCTGGGGACAGGGGAACACTGAAGCTTTCTTT. Protein sequence: CASSWGQGNTEAFF.

The table lists this clone with a count of one. The gene calls are TRBV7-9 and TRBJ2-1, with TRBD1 matching 7 bases. This CDR3 has 15 residues. CDR1 is SEHNR and CDR2 is FQNEAQ in the germline V gene (reference sequence). Trimming at V came to 5 bases and at J to 2 bases, leaving 6 bases not matched to a gene. CDR3 loop: CASSLRDSAYNEQFF. The DNA of the CDR3 is TGTGCCAGCAGCCTCCGGGACAGCGCCTACAATGAGCAGTTCTTC.

This clone was counted between two and nine times. The chain has TRBV19 and TRBJ2-2; 7 bases line up with TRBD1. Germline CDR1 and CDR2: LNHDA and SQIVND (reference sequence). J was trimmed by 1 base and V by 5 bases; bases with no gene match: 1. The CDR3 is made up of 14 amino acids. CDR3 in amino acids: CASSRTGNTGELFF. DNA for the CDR3: TGTGCCAGTAGTCGGACAGGGAACACCGGGGAGCTGTTTTTT.

This clone was counted once. The V call is TRBV9, the J call TRBJ2-1; D may be TRBD2 (6 bases). Germline CDR1 is SGDLS and CDR2 is YYNGEE. The V end lost 5 bases, the J end lost 1 base, and 13 bases lay between the germline ends. The length of the CDR3 is 15 residues. For the CDR3, the DNA is TGTGCCAGCAGTAGCCAAGCGGGTTCCTACAATGAGCAGTTCTTC. Its translation is CASSSQAGSYNEQFF.